This T cell receptor (beta chain) stems from a study of CXCR3-negative and CXCR3-positive naive CD8 T cells. Study in general: A total of approximately 140 million TRB reads was generated, with about 1.5 +/- 0.3 million per library.

Through 5' RACE with UMI labels, the TRB cDNA libraries were prepared. TCRdb re-called the 5' RACE reads, yielding one record per CDR3 amino acid sequence without DNA. The listing records around 84,000 distinct CDR3 sequences. Study-level findings and limits: TRB CDR3s of CXCR3-positive naive cells were more hydrophobic than those of CXCR3-negative naive cells.

Regarding this clonotype: Its antigen is unknown.

The length of the CDR3 is 14 residues. The clonotype comes from a human donor in good health. Some clones in this sample may be carry-over from other donors' samples. The chain employs TRBV21-1 and TRBJ2-3. TRBV21-1 counts as a pseudogene. Sequences were obtained from naive CXCR3+ CD8+ T cells from blood. Subset in this sample: CD45RO-CCR7+CD27+CD95- naive CD8+ T cells expressing CXCR3 (TNR3+). CDR3 region: CASSSGQNSMAQYF.